Listed below are T cell receptor beta chains from one sample, sequenced in a study of spatial heterogeneity in lung cancer. TCRdb re-derived calls from the 5' RACE reads in MiXCR, one entry per CDR3 protein. The sample carries 3,000 to 3,500 distinct CDR3 sequences, around 15% recorded once. The starting material was lung tumor tissue, obtained at surgery. These receptors all come from a female donor with early-stage non-small cell lung cancer. The CDR3 runs from the conserved cysteine through the conserved F or W. The D gene is left open where the match is weak. Expanded clones get a size class; other rows say once, few or many, or leave the size out.

clone size: medium-sized
D gene: NA
J gene: TRBJ1-5
V gene: TRBV20-1
CDR3 DNA: TGCAGTGCTAGAAGCCTGTCCAATCAGCCCCAGCATTTT
CDR3 protein: CSARSLSNQPQHF

clone size: many
D gene: NA
J gene: TRBJ2-3
V gene: TRBV11-3
CDR3 DNA: TGTGCCAGCAGCACCCGAGATGAGGGAGGTGATACGCAGTATTTT
CDR3 protein: CASSTRDEGGDTQYF

clone size: once
D gene: NA
J gene: TRBJ2-7
V gene: TRBV6-1
CDR3 DNA: TGTGCCAGCAGTGAATTTAAGGCAACCTACGAGCAGTACTTC
CDR3 protein: CASSEFKATYEQYF

clone size: NA
D gene: TRBD1
J gene: TRBJ1-2
V gene: TRBV12-3/TRBV12-4
CDR3 DNA: TGTGCCAGCAAAGTACAGGGGGCTAACTATGGCTACACCTTC
CDR3 protein: CASKVQGANYGYTF

clone size: medium-sized
D gene: NA
J gene: TRBJ1-2
V gene: TRBV6-5
CDR3 DNA: TGTGCCAGCAGCCTCCACGGGGGGCGTGACTATGGCTACACCTTC
CDR3 protein: CASSLHGGRDYGYTF

clone size: NA
D gene: NA
J gene: TRBJ1-5
V gene: TRBV20-1
CDR3 DNA: TGCAGTGCTGTACGTGATTTGAGATGGGGGATGGAGCCCCAGCATTTT
CDR3 protein: CSAVRDLRWGMEPQHF

clone size: medium-sized
D gene: NA
J gene: TRBJ1-4
V gene: TRBV2
CDR3 DNA: TGTGCCAGCAGCAACGGCAGGGTCGAAAAACTGTTTTTT
CDR3 protein: CASSNGRVEKLFF

clone size: medium-sized
D gene: TRBD2
J gene: TRBJ2-1
V gene: TRBV5-1
CDR3 DNA: TGCGCCAGCAGCTTGGCCGCGGGAGCCTCCCCCGAGCAGTTCTTC
CDR3 protein: CASSLAAGASPEQFF

clone size: medium-sized
D gene: NA
J gene: TRBJ2-7
V gene: TRBV6-4
CDR3 DNA: TGTGCCAGCAGTCGGGACTTACCCTACGAGCAGTACTTC
CDR3 protein: CASSRDLPYEQYF

clone size: NA
D gene: NA
J gene: TRBJ2-5
V gene: TRBV28
CDR3 DNA: TGTGCCAGCAGTTTCGCGGTGGTGGGTAAAGAGACCCAGTACTTC
CDR3 protein: CASSFAVVGKETQYF

clone size: medium-sized
D gene: TRBD1
J gene: TRBJ1-5
V gene: TRBV6-5
CDR3 DNA: TGTGCAGACGGGGACAGGGCTCGGCAGCCCCAGCATTTT
CDR3 protein: CADGDRARQPQHF

clone size: NA
D gene: TRBD1
J gene: TRBJ1-2
V gene: TRBV30
CDR3 DNA: TGTGCCTGGAGTGATCTAGGACAGGCTTTCGATGGCTACACCTTC
CDR3 protein: CAWSDLGQAFDGYTF

clone size: medium-sized
D gene: NA
J gene: TRBJ1-2
V gene: TRBV5-1
CDR3 DNA: TGCGCCAGCAGCTTGGCGTCCGCTAACTATGGCTACACCTTC
CDR3 protein: CASSLASANYGYTF

clone size: medium-sized
D gene: TRBD1
J gene: TRBJ1-2
V gene: TRBV18
CDR3 DNA: TGTGCCAGCTCACCATCTAGTCCTGCGGGGACAGGGACCCCGTTAAACTATGGCTACACCTTC
CDR3 protein: CASSPSSPAGTGTPLNYGYTF

clone size: many
D gene: NA
J gene: TRBJ2-6
V gene: TRBV7-9
CDR3 DNA: TGTGCCAGCAGCTTAGGGGGGGCTGGGGCCAACGTCCTGACTTTC
CDR3 protein: CASSLGGAGANVLTF

clone size: medium-sized
D gene: NA
J gene: TRBJ1-1
V gene: TRBV28
CDR3 DNA: TGTGCCAGCAGTTTAGGGACGCTGAACACTGAAGCTTTCTTT
CDR3 protein: CASSLGTLNTEAFF

clone size: medium-sized
D gene: TRBD1
J gene: TRBJ1-2
V gene: TRBV9
CDR3 DNA: TGTGCCAGCGGGCCAGGGGGCTATGGCTACACCTTC
CDR3 protein: CASGPGGYGYTF

clone size: few
D gene: TRBD1
J gene: TRBJ2-7
V gene: TRBV29-1
CDR3 DNA: TGCAGCGTTGATTCCGGGACAGCCGGGTCCTACGAGCAGTACTTC
CDR3 protein: CSVDSGTAGSYEQYF

clone size: medium-sized
D gene: TRBD2
J gene: TRBJ2-1
V gene: TRBV7-2
CDR3 DNA: TGTGCCAGCAGCTCGCTAGCGGGAGCCTACAATGAGCAGTTCTTC
CDR3 protein: CASSSLAGAYNEQFF

clone size: large
D gene: TRBD2
J gene: TRBJ2-1
V gene: TRBV5-1
CDR3 DNA: TGCGCCAGCAGCGGACTAGCGGACAATGAGCAGTTCTTC
CDR3 protein: CASSGLADNEQFF

clone size: medium-sized
D gene: NA
J gene: TRBJ2-3
V gene: TRBV6-2/TRBV6-3
CDR3 DNA: TGTGCCAGCAGTTACCCGGCCGGGGACTTATACACAGATACGCAGTATTTT
CDR3 protein: CASSYPAGDLYTDTQYF

clone size: few
D gene: NA
J gene: TRBJ2-7
V gene: TRBV15
CDR3 DNA: TGTGCCACCAGCAGTCGACAGGCTGGAGAGCAGTACTTC
CDR3 protein: CATSSRQAGEQYF

clone size: medium-sized
D gene: NA
J gene: TRBJ2-7
V gene: TRBV30
CDR3 DNA: TGTGCCTGGAGAGGTCGGTCTACCTACGAGCAGTACTTC
CDR3 protein: CAWRGRSTYEQYF

clone size: medium-sized
D gene: TRBD1
J gene: TRBJ1-4
V gene: TRBV20-1
CDR3 DNA: TGTTCGGGACAGGGAAATGAAAAACTGTTTTTT
CDR3 protein: CSGQGNEKLFF

clone size: medium-sized
D gene: NA
J gene: TRBJ2-7
V gene: TRBV6-1
CDR3 DNA: TGTGCCAGCAGTCCAAGGCGGACTGCCCACTCCTACGAGCAGTACTTC
CDR3 protein: CASSPRRTAHSYEQYF

clone size: medium-sized
D gene: TRBD2
J gene: TRBJ2-3
V gene: TRBV20-1
CDR3 DNA: TGCAGTGCTCCTACTAGCGCAGATACGCAGTATTTT
CDR3 protein: CSAPTSADTQYF

clone size: medium-sized
D gene: NA
J gene: TRBJ1-2
V gene: TRBV30
CDR3 DNA: TGTGCCTGGGGCAGCTACACCTTC
CDR3 protein: CAWGSYTF

clone size: medium-sized
D gene: TRBD1
J gene: TRBJ1-5
V gene: TRBV27
CDR3 DNA: TGTGCCAGCAGGTCCGACAGGGCAAGCAATCAGCCCCAGCATTTT
CDR3 protein: CASRSDRASNQPQHF

clone size: medium-sized
D gene: NA
J gene: TRBJ2-1
V gene: TRBV20-1
CDR3 DNA: TGCAGTGGGTCCCGTCCCTACATGGCCTACAATGAGCAGTTCTTC
CDR3 protein: CSGSRPYMAYNEQFF

clone size: medium-sized
D gene: TRBD1
J gene: TRBJ1-1
V gene: TRBV5-1
CDR3 DNA: TGCGCCAGCAGCAGCGGGACAGAGAACACTGAAGCTTTCTTT
CDR3 protein: CASSSGTENTEAFF

clone size: medium-sized
D gene: TRBD2
J gene: TRBJ2-1
V gene: TRBV7-9
CDR3 DNA: TGTGCCACCCGGGGACTAGCGTTGGATGAGCAGTTCTTC
CDR3 protein: CATRGLALDEQFF

clone size: medium-sized
D gene: TRBD1
J gene: TRBJ2-5
V gene: TRBV5-6
CDR3 DNA: TGTGCCAGCAGCATGATTGGGACAGGGCTACAAGAGACCCAGTACTTC
CDR3 protein: CASSMIGTGLQETQYF

clone size: NA
D gene: NA
J gene: TRBJ1-1
V gene: TRBV2
CDR3 DNA: TGTGCCAGCAGTCCTATAAACACTGAAGCTTTCTTT
CDR3 protein: CASSPINTEAFF